A single T cell receptor beta chain is shown here with its context. Its antigen is as yet unknown. TCRdb fed the RACE reads into MiXCR, producing one record per CDR3 protein. The sample carries about 52,000 distinct CDR3 sequences, around a tenth recorded once. This CDR3 is built from 12 residues. The V gene end was trimmed by 5 bases and the J gene end by 13 bases; junction bases not matched to a gene: 9. Germline CDR1 SGHTA, CDR2 FQGNSA. The time point denotes: pre-sensitization, week 0. Sample treatment: therapeutic diphenylcyclopropenone sensitization with weekly scalp DPC. Unfractionated whole blood was the source from which total RNA was extracted. Blood was collected ahead of every patch test applied. These data are taken from a study of human T cells and chemical hapten exposure. Study-wide points: The presence of alopecia in the donors means their immune response may differ from healthy people's.

The starting material was whole blood, obtained in connection with sensitization to the hapten diphenylcyclopropenone (DPC). The V call is TRBV7-2, the J call TRBJ2-7; 9 nucleotides agree with TRBD1. The TCR comes from a woman aged 25 to 39 with alopecia areata. Some clones in this sample may be carry-over from other donors' samples. The CDR3 reads CASSPPGQGYYF. CDR3 coding DNA: TGTGCCAGCAGCCCCCCGGGACAGGGTTATTACTTC.